This T cell receptor (beta chain) derives from a study of cytomegalovirus exposure and HLA in healthy donors. Points from the study as a whole: In a later analysis, TCR beta V- and J-gene trimming was associated with a missense DCLRE1C variant.

The V gene's germline CDR1 is MNHNS and CDR2 SASEGT. Trimming left V 6 bases short and J 3 bases short, with 11 bases between. The CDR3 is 14 residues long. A few counts support this clone. Its matching antigen is unknown. Both 60 Vbeta primers and 13 Jbeta primers went into the PCR. Clones were sequenced by immunoSEQ multiplex PCR, and TCRdb holds only the in-frame ones, with some missing. The repertoire holds roughly 200,000 clones, with roughly 84% as singletons. The source material was PBMCs. This rearrangement joins TRBV6-1 to TRBJ2-2; D is unresolved. The clonotype was recovered from a boy between 2 and 10 years old in good health and CMV-seronegative. CDR3 in DNA: TGTGCCAGCAGCGCCCATAGATACACCGGGGAGCTGTTTTTT. Its translation is CASSAHRYTGELFF.